The clone carrying this T cell receptor beta chain has just one count. No antigen is known for it. The sample is drawn from a study of T-cell reconstitution after alpha-beta-depleted transplantation in children. Trimming left V 5 bases short and J 7 bases short, with 27 bases between. The CDR3 length is 16 residues. Germline CDR1 GTSNPN, CDR2 SVGIG (reference sequence). Study findings and constraints: The main origin of T-cell counts and diversity one year after transplant was newly produced T cells. Approximately two months post-transplant, alpha-beta T cells reportedly originated from several hundred expanded graft clones.

The library targeted TCRbeta and was prepared with unique molecular identifiers. Each CDR3 protein is one row after TCRdb ran MiXCR on the PCR reads. The sample has around 490,000 distinct CDR3 sequences, about 10% seen once. Source: PBMCs, mostly from graft donor cells, taken 180 days after TCRalphabeta/CD19-depleted stem cell transplant. This clonotype originated in a female patient between 2 and 15 years old who had a stem cell transplant for aplastic anemia, so the T cells may come from the graft donor. J is TRBJ2-7 and V is TRBV30; perhaps TRBD2 as D (5 bases). CDR3 in DNA: TGTGCCTGGTCGCCCGGAGGTCTCTTCTCCCTTTCTGAGCAGTACTTC. Protein: CAWSPGGLFSLSEQYF.